This T cell receptor beta chain was obtained from a study of glioma-infiltrating T cells after dendritic cell vaccination. Overall study context: The vaccine used monocyte-derived dendritic cells pulsed overnight with autologous tumor lysate. General study findings and limits: The cohort had few patients with full blood and tumor sets.

TCRB CDR3 was amplified from 2 ug genomic DNA or less. Primers: 60 V beta forward and 13 J beta reverse. The assay was immunoSEQ multiplex PCR, and TCRdb's table has in-frame clones only and misses some. The sample has fewer than 85,000 clones; 80% to 85% are singletons. On this clone itself: The antigen is undetermined.

The CDR3 has 14 residues. After removal of 5 bases from V and 2 bases from J, the junction contained 3 bases not matched to a gene. CDR1 MNHEY and CDR2 SMNVEV come from the germline V gene (reference sequence). The sample was blood, taken before dendritic cell vaccination. The rearrangement joins TRBV27 to TRBJ2-1; the match to TRBD1 covers 7 bases. The TCR originated in a human donor with glioblastoma. CDR3 loop: CASSPDRAYNEQFF. The CDR3 coding sequence is TGTGCCAGCAGTCCCGACAGGGCCTACAATGAGCAGTTCTTC.